This T cell receptor beta chain derives from a study of T cell changes during pregnancy in multiple sclerosis. Method: immunoSEQ multiplex PCR; TCRdb's copy keeps in-frame clones and lacks some. Of 45,000 to 65,000 clones listed, 93% are singletons. CDR1 and CDR2 (germline): MNHNS, SASEGT. The CDR3 is made up of 15 amino acids. The J segment lost 3 bases and the V segment lost 1 base, leaving 6 bases of the junction unmatched. The sequence came from a female donor with multiple sclerosis, enrolled in a pregnancy study. The rearrangement uses TRBV6-1 and TRBJ2-7, with 7 bases matching TRBD1. Material: CD8+ T cells from peripheral blood mononuclear cells, obtained in the third trimester of pregnancy. The CDR3 is CASSEEGTVGYEQYF. CDR3 bases: TGTGCCAGCAGTGAAGAAGGGACAGTCGGCTACGAGCAGTACTTC.